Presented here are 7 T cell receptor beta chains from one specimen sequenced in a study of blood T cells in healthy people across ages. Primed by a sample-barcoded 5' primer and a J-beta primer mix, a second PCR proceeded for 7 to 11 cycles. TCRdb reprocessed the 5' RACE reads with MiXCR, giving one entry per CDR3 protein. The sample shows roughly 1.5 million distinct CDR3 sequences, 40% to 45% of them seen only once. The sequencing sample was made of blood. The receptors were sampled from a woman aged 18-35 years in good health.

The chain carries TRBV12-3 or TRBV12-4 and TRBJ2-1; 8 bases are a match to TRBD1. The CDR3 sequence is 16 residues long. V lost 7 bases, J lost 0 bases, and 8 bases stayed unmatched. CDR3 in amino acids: CASTYRGAASYNEQFF. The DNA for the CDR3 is TGTGCCAGCACCTACAGGGGGGCAGCCTCCTACAATGAGCAGTTCTTC.

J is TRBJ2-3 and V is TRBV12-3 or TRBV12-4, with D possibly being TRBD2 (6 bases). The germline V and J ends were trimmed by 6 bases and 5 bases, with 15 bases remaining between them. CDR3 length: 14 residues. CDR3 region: CASSFGGVKDTQYF. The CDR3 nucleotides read TGTGCCAGCAGCTTTGGAGGGGTAAAAGATACGCAGTATTTT.

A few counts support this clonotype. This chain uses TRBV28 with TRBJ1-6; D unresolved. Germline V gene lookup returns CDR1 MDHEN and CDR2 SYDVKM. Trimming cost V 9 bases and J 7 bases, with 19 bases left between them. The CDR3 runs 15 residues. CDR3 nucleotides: TGTGCCAGTCTTGTTTCTCCGGCCGGGAATTCACCCCTCCACTTT. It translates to CASLVSPAGNSPLHF.

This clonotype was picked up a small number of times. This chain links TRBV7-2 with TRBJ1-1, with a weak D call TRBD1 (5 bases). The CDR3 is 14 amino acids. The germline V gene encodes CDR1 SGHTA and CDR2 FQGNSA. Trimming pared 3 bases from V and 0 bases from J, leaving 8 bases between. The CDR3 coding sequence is TGTGCCAGCAGCTTTTCGGGGGTGAACACTGAAGCTTTCTTT. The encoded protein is CASSFSGVNTEAFF.

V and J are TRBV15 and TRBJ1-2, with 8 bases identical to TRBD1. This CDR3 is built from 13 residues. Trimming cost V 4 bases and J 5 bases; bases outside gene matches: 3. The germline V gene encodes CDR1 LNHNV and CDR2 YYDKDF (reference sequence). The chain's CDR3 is CATSTDREYGYTF. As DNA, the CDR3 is TGTGCCACCAGCACGGACAGGGAGTATGGCTACACCTTC.

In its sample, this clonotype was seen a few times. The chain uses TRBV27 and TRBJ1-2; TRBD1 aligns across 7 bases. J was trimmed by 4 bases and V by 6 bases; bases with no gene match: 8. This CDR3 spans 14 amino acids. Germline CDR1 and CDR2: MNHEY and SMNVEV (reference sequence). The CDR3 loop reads CASRRQGRGYGYTF. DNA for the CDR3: TGTGCCAGCAGACGACAGGGCCGGGGCTATGGCTACACCTTC.

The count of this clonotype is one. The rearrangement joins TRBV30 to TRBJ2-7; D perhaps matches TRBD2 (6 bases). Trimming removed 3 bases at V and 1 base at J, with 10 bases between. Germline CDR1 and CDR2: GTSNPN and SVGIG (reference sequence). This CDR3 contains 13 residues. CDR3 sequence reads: CAWSAGPSYEQYF. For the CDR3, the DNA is TGTGCCTGGAGCGCGGGGCCTTCCTACGAGCAGTACTTC.